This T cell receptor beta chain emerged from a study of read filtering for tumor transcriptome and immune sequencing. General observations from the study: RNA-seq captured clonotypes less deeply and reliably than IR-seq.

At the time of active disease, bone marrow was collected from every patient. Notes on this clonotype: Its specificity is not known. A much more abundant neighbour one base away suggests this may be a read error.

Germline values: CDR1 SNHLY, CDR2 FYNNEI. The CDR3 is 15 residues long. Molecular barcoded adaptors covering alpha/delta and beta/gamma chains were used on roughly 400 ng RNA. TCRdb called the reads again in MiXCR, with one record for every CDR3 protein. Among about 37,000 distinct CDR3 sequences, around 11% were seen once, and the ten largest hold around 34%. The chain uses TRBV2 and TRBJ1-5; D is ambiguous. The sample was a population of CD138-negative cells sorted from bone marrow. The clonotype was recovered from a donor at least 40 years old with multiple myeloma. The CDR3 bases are TGTGCCAGCAGTGAAGACATAACTGGCGGGCAGCTCCAGCATTTT. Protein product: CASSEDITGGQLQHF.